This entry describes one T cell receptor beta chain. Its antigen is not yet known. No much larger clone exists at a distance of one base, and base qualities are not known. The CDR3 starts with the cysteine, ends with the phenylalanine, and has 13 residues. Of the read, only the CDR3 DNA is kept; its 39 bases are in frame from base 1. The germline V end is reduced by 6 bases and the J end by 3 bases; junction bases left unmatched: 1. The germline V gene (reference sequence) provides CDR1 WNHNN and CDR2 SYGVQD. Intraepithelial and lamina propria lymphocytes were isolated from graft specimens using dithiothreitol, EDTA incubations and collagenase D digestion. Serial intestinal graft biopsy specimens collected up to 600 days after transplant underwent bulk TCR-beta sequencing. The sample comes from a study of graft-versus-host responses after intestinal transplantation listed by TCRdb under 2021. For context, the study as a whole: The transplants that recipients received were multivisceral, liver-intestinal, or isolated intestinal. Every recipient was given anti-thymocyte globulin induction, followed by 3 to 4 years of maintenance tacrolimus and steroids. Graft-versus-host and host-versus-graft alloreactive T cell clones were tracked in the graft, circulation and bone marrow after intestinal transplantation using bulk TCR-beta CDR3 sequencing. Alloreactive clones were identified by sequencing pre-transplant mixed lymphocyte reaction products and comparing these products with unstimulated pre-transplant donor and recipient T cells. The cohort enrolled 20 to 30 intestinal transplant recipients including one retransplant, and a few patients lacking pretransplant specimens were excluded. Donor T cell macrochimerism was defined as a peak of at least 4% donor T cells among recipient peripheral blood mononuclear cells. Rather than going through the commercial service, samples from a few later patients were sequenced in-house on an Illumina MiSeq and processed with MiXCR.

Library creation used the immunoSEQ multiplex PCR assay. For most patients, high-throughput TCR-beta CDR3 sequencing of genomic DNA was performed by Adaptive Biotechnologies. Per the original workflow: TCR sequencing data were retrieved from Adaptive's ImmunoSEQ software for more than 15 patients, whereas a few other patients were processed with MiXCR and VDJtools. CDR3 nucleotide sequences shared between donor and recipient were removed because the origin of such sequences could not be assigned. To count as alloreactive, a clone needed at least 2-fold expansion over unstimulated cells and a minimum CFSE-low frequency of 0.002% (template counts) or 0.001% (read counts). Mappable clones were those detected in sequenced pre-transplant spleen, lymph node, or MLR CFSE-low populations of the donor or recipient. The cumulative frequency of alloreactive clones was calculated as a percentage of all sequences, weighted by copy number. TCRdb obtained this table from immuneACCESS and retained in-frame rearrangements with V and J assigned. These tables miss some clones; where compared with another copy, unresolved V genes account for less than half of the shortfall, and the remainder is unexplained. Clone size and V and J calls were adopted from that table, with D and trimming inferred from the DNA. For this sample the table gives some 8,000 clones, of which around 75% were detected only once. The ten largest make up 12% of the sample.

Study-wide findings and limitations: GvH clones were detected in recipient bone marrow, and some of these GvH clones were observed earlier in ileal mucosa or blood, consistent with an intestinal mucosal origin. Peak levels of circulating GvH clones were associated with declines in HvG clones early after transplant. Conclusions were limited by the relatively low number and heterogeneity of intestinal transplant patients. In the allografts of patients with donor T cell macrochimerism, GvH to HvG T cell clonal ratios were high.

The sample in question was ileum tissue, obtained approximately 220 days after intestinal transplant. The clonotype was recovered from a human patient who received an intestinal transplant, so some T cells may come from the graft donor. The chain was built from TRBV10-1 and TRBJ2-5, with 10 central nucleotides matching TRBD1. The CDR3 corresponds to CASSGTGEETQYF. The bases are TGCGCCAGCAGCGGGACAGGGGAAGAGACCCAGTACTTC.